This T cell receptor beta chain originates from a study of CD8 T cells in ankylosing spondylitis. A word on this clonotype: Its antigen is undetermined.

Study findings and constraints: Significantly higher representation of disease-linked clones was reported for matched ankylosing spondylitis synovial fluid. Disease-associated clonotypes exhibited CD8+ identity and were relatively infrequent in peripheral blood. About eight highly homologous variants made up a TCR beta motif that seemed to typify ankylosing spondylitis blood.

Libraries for TCR beta were made by quantitative 5'-RACE with molecular barcodes. TCRdb re-derived calls from the 5' RACE reads in MiXCR, one entry per CDR3 protein. Of hundreds of thousands of distinct CDR3 sequences listed, about an eighth are singletons. The sample comprised blood, either unsorted or a sorted T cell fraction (not recorded which). This receptor was taken from a male donor with ankylosing spondylitis.

CDR3 DNA: TGCGCCAGCAGCTTGGACGCGTTTGCGGAGACCCAGTACTTC. This encodes CASSLDAFAETQYF. The chain is built from TRBV5-1 and TRBJ2-5; no firm D call. Germline loops: CDR1 SGHRS, CDR2 YFSETQ. Trimming shortened V by 0 bases and J by 5 bases, and 11 bases separated the two germline ends. CDR3 size: 14 residues.